The rows below give T cell receptor beta chains drawn from one sample of a study of T cell changes during pregnancy in multiple sclerosis. Using immunoSEQ multiplex PCR, the repertoire was profiled, and TCRdb retains in-frame clones only, with some absent. The sample has about 77,000 clones; under 95% are singletons. Sequenced material: peripheral blood, taken after pregnancy. The origin of the receptors is a female donor in good health, enrolled as a control in a pregnancy study. The CDR3 runs from the conserved cysteine through the conserved F or W. Fields, in order: clone size, J gene, V gene, D gene, CDR3 DNA, CDR3 protein. The D gene is left open where the match is weak. Rows give clone size only sometimes, using once, few, many, or a class for an expanded clone.

abundance: NA
j_gene: TRBJ1-4
v_gene: TRBV11-2
d_gene: TRBD1
CDR3nt: TGTGCCAGCAGCTTAGAAGTGGGGACAGGGCCTAGTGAAAAACTGTTTTTT
CDR3aa: CASSLEVGTGPSEKLFF

abundance: NA
j_gene: TRBJ1-4
v_gene: TRBV21-1
d_gene: NA
CDR3nt: TGTGCCAGCAGCTCACCCTTAGAGACAGCAACTAATGAAAAACTGTTTTTT
CDR3aa: CASSSPLETATNEKLFF

abundance: NA
j_gene: TRBJ2-5
v_gene: TRBV11-2
d_gene: TRBD1
CDR3nt: TGTGCCAGCAGCCGTACAGGGGGAGAGACCCAGTACTTC
CDR3aa: CASSRTGGETQYF

abundance: medium-sized
j_gene: TRBJ2-5
v_gene: TRBV30
d_gene: NA
CDR3nt: TGTGCCTGGAGTGGGCCGGAGACCCAGTACTTC
CDR3aa: CAWSGPETQYF

abundance: NA
j_gene: TRBJ2-1
v_gene: TRBV5-1
d_gene: NA
CDR3nt: TGCGCCAGCACCTGGGGGGAACGAAGTGAGCAGTTCTTC
CDR3aa: CASTWGERSEQFF

abundance: NA
j_gene: TRBJ1-4
v_gene: TRBV12-1
d_gene: NA
CDR3nt: TGTGCCAGCAGCTTTCGGCGGTCTAATGAAAAACTGTTTTTT
CDR3aa: CASSFRRSNEKLFF

abundance: NA
j_gene: TRBJ2-5
v_gene: TRBV19
d_gene: NA
CDR3nt: TGTGCCAGTAGTACCACAGGGTCCCAAGAGACCCAGTACTTC
CDR3aa: CASSTTGSQETQYF

abundance: once
j_gene: TRBJ1-5
v_gene: TRBV28
d_gene: NA
CDR3nt: TGTGCCAGCAGTTTGGTGTGGAGGAGCAATCAGCCCCAGCATTTT
CDR3aa: CASSLVWRSNQPQHF

abundance: NA
j_gene: TRBJ1-4
v_gene: TRBV6-6
d_gene: TRBD1
CDR3nt: TGTGCCAGCAGTTACTTCAGGGGGCCCAATGAAAAACTGTTTTTT
CDR3aa: CASSYFRGPNEKLFF

abundance: once
j_gene: TRBJ1-2
v_gene: TRBV2
d_gene: NA
CDR3nt: TGTGCCAGCAGTGTATCAGGGGCCTCCTATGGCTACACCTTC
CDR3aa: CASSVSGASYGYTF

abundance: NA
j_gene: TRBJ1-1
v_gene: TRBV10-1
d_gene: NA
CDR3nt: TGCGCCAGCAGTCCCAGGGGAGAAACTGAAGCTTTCTTT
CDR3aa: CASSPRGETEAFF

abundance: once
j_gene: TRBJ1-4
v_gene: TRBV5-1
d_gene: NA
CDR3nt: TGCGCCAGCAGCTTGGTCCTAGGCGAAAAACTGTTTTTT
CDR3aa: CASSLVLGEKLFF

abundance: once
j_gene: TRBJ2-5
v_gene: TRBV7-3
d_gene: NA
CDR3nt: TGTGCCAGCAGCTTGGGTGGGCTAGCCATGGAGACCCAGTACTTC
CDR3aa: CASSLGGLAMETQYF

abundance: NA
j_gene: TRBJ1-4
v_gene: TRBV2
d_gene: NA
CDR3nt: TGTGCCAGCAGTCTCGACAGTGCAACTAATGAAAAACTGTTTTTT
CDR3aa: CASSLDSATNEKLFF

abundance: NA
j_gene: TRBJ2-1
v_gene: TRBV7-9
d_gene: TRBD1
CDR3nt: TGTGCCAGCAGCCCCCGGGACAGATTATACAATGAGCAGTTCTTC
CDR3aa: CASSPRDRLYNEQFF

abundance: NA
j_gene: TRBJ2-4
v_gene: TRBV2
d_gene: TRBD2
CDR3nt: TGTGCCAGTACTAGCGGGTTAGCCAAAAACATTCAGTACTTC
CDR3aa: CASTSGLAKNIQYF

abundance: NA
j_gene: TRBJ2-1
v_gene: TRBV18
d_gene: TRBD2
CDR3nt: TGTGCCAGCTCACCAGTGGGACCCACGGGAGGGAGTAACAATGAGCAGTTCTTC
CDR3aa: CASSPVGPTGGSNNEQFF

abundance: NA
j_gene: TRBJ1-3
v_gene: TRBV27
d_gene: TRBD1
CDR3nt: TGTGCCAGCAGTCCAGGACAGGGGAGGTGGGACTCTGGAAACACCATATATTTT
CDR3aa: CASSPGQGRWDSGNTIYF

abundance: NA
j_gene: TRBJ2-3
v_gene: TRBV7-9
d_gene: TRBD2
CDR3nt: TGTGCCAGCGTTAGCGGGAGAAGGAGCACAGATACGCAGTATTTT
CDR3aa: CASVSGRRSTDTQYF

abundance: NA
j_gene: TRBJ2-1
v_gene: TRBV7-2
d_gene: NA
CDR3nt: TGTGCCAGCAGCTACGGACTCCAAGGCAATGAGCAGTTCTTC
CDR3aa: CASSYGLQGNEQFF

abundance: NA
j_gene: TRBJ1-2
v_gene: TRBV27
d_gene: NA
CDR3nt: TGTGCCAGCAGTAACCCCCGGGGGGGAGGCTACACCTTC
CDR3aa: CASSNPRGGGYTF

abundance: NA
j_gene: TRBJ2-1
v_gene: TRBV4-2
d_gene: TRBD2
CDR3nt: TGTGCCAGCAGCCTCGGGGGGGTTTACAATGAGCAGTTCTTC
CDR3aa: CASSLGGVYNEQFF

abundance: NA
j_gene: TRBJ1-3
v_gene: TRBV6-1
d_gene: NA
CDR3nt: TGTGCCAGCAGTGAAGGACATTCTGGAAACACCATATATTTT
CDR3aa: CASSEGHSGNTIYF

abundance: NA
j_gene: TRBJ1-4
v_gene: TRBV4-1
d_gene: TRBD1
CDR3nt: TGCGCCAGCAGCCGGGGACAGAGCCTCAATGAAAAACTGTTTTTT
CDR3aa: CASSRGQSLNEKLFF